This is a list of T cell receptor beta chains from one sample in a study of T cell responses to AZD1222 COVID-19 vaccine. Only in-frame clones appear in the TCRdb table, and some are missing; sequencing was by immunoSEQ multiplex PCR. The repertoire includes about 130,000 clones, roughly 93% of them detected once, and around 0.99% sits in the top ten. The sample consisted of peripheral blood, taken 28 days after the second AZD1222 dose. The receptor source for this set is an adult who received the AZD1222 COVID-19 vaccine. CDR3s include the opening cysteine and the closing phenylalanine or tryptophan. The order of the fields is D gene, clone size, J gene, V gene, CDR3 DNA, CDR3 protein. A D gene is named only where the DNA matches it firmly. The listing skips clone size in some rows; elsewhere it reads once, few, many or a size class.

d_gene: -
abundance: -
j_gene: TRBJ1-5
v_gene: TRBV2
CDR3nt: TGTGCCAGCACCCGAAGACTGAGCAATCAGCCCCAGCATTTT
CDR3aa: CASTRRLSNQPQHF

d_gene: -
abundance: -
j_gene: TRBJ1-4
v_gene: TRBV28
CDR3nt: TGTGCCAGCAGGCGCCAGGGTACTGAAAAACTGTTTTTT
CDR3aa: CASRRQGTEKLFF

d_gene: -
abundance: -
j_gene: TRBJ1-2
v_gene: TRBV7-2
CDR3nt: TGTGCCAGCAGCTTAGCCAGGGTACAAGGCTACACCTTC
CDR3aa: CASSLARVQGYTF

d_gene: -
abundance: -
j_gene: TRBJ2-5
v_gene: TRBV28
CDR3nt: TGTGCCAGCAGTTTTGCTACAGGGATGCAGGAGACCCAGTACTTC
CDR3aa: CASSFATGMQETQYF

d_gene: -
abundance: -
j_gene: TRBJ2-1
v_gene: TRBV9
CDR3nt: TGTGCCAGCAGCGTCCGTGGGGCGGGACAGCCTTACAATGAGCAGTTCTTC
CDR3aa: CASSVRGAGQPYNEQFF

d_gene: TRBD2
abundance: -
j_gene: TRBJ2-7
v_gene: TRBV5-1
CDR3nt: TGCGCCAGCAGCCCACTAGCGGGAGCCACCTACGAGCAGTACTTC
CDR3aa: CASSPLAGATYEQYF

d_gene: -
abundance: -
j_gene: TRBJ2-1
v_gene: TRBV12-3/TRBV12-4
CDR3nt: TGTGCCAGCAGTTTCTCTGCGGGCTATGAGCAGTTCTTC
CDR3aa: CASSFSAGYEQFF

d_gene: -
abundance: -
j_gene: TRBJ2-1
v_gene: TRBV7-3
CDR3nt: TGTGCCACCAAGAAAGATTTCGGAGCAGATGAGCAGTTCTTC
CDR3aa: CATKKDFGADEQFF

d_gene: -
abundance: -
j_gene: TRBJ1-2
v_gene: TRBV5-5
CDR3nt: TGTGCCAGCAGCTTGGCCGGCCGGGGGCAAAGATACTATGGCTACACCTTC
CDR3aa: CASSLAGRGQRYYGYTF

d_gene: -
abundance: -
j_gene: TRBJ1-3
v_gene: TRBV10-3
CDR3nt: TGTGCCATCAGTGCGGCCAGAAACTCTGGAAACACCATATATTTT
CDR3aa: CAISAARNSGNTIYF

d_gene: -
abundance: -
j_gene: TRBJ1-1
v_gene: TRBV7-8
CDR3nt: TGTGCCAGCAGCCTAGAGGGGCATTACACTGAAGCTTTCTTT
CDR3aa: CASSLEGHYTEAFF

d_gene: -
abundance: -
j_gene: TRBJ2-7
v_gene: TRBV28
CDR3nt: TGTGCCAGCTACCCCCCCGGGCTAGCGACCTCCGCCGAGCAGTACTTC
CDR3aa: CASYPPGLATSAEQYF

d_gene: -
abundance: -
j_gene: TRBJ2-3
v_gene: TRBV27
CDR3nt: TGTGCCAGCAGTTTAGGGTTACGGGGGCCCGGGAAAGATACGCAGTATTTT
CDR3aa: CASSLGLRGPGKDTQYF

d_gene: TRBD1
abundance: -
j_gene: TRBJ2-7
v_gene: TRBV5-6
CDR3nt: TGTGCCAGCAGCATAGAGCGGACAGGTACGCCCTACGAGCAGTACTTC
CDR3aa: CASSIERTGTPYEQYF

d_gene: -
abundance: -
j_gene: TRBJ1-1
v_gene: TRBV6-2/TRBV6-3
CDR3nt: TGTGCCAGCAGTTACAGAGGGATCTACGTTGTCACTGAAGCTTTCTTT
CDR3aa: CASSYRGIYVVTEAFF

d_gene: TRBD2
abundance: -
j_gene: TRBJ2-5
v_gene: TRBV5-1
CDR3nt: TGCGCCAGCAGTCCCGGACTAGCGAAGACCCAGTACTTC
CDR3aa: CASSPGLAKTQYF

d_gene: -
abundance: -
j_gene: TRBJ1-5
v_gene: TRBV20-1
CDR3nt: TGCAGTGCTAGTAGAATACAGGCTACCGAGCCCCAGCATTTT
CDR3aa: CSASRIQATEPQHF

d_gene: TRBD1
abundance: -
j_gene: TRBJ2-7
v_gene: TRBV18
CDR3nt: TGTGCCAGCTCAACGGGACAGGGGATATACGAGCAGTACTTC
CDR3aa: CASSTGQGIYEQYF

d_gene: TRBD1
abundance: -
j_gene: TRBJ1-1
v_gene: TRBV28
CDR3nt: TGTGCCAGCAGTCTGACAGGGAGGGAGGACACTGAAGCTTTCTTT
CDR3aa: CASSLTGREDTEAFF

d_gene: TRBD2
abundance: -
j_gene: TRBJ2-1
v_gene: TRBV4-1
CDR3nt: TGCGCCAGCAGCCAGGGACTAGCGGGAGGGCCTAAGTACAATGAGCAGTTCTTC
CDR3aa: CASSQGLAGGPKYNEQFF

d_gene: TRBD1
abundance: -
j_gene: TRBJ2-5
v_gene: TRBV6-5
CDR3nt: TGTGCCAGCAGTCTCGCAGGGGGCGGAGAGACCCAGTACTTC
CDR3aa: CASSLAGGGETQYF

d_gene: -
abundance: -
j_gene: TRBJ2-2
v_gene: TRBV5-1
CDR3nt: TGCGCCAGCAGAGAGGCGCACACCGGGGAGCTGTTTTTT
CDR3aa: CASREAHTGELFF

d_gene: -
abundance: -
j_gene: TRBJ2-2
v_gene: TRBV11-3
CDR3nt: TGTGCCAGCAGCTTCGCCGGGGAGCTGTTTTTT
CDR3aa: CASSFAGELFF

d_gene: -
abundance: -
j_gene: TRBJ1-6
v_gene: TRBV18
CDR3nt: TGTGCCAGCTCACCAGCGAGCCCGGAGTATTCACCCCTCCACTTT
CDR3aa: CASSPASPEYSPLHF

d_gene: -
abundance: once
j_gene: TRBJ2-5
v_gene: TRBV9
CDR3nt: TGTGCCAGCAGCGTAAACAGCGACCAAGAGACCCAGTACTTC
CDR3aa: CASSVNSDQETQYF

d_gene: -
abundance: -
j_gene: TRBJ1-5
v_gene: TRBV5-6
CDR3nt: TGTGCCAGCAGCTTTAGCAATCAGCCCCAGCATTTT
CDR3aa: CASSFSNQPQHF

d_gene: -
abundance: -
j_gene: TRBJ1-5
v_gene: TRBV27
CDR3nt: TGTGCCAGCGCCCCCAGGCTCGTGGTCCGGGGTCCTGGTGAGCTAGGGCAGCTCCAGCATTTT
CDR3aa: CASAPRLVVRGPGELGQLQHF

d_gene: -
abundance: once
j_gene: TRBJ2-7
v_gene: TRBV5-1
CDR3nt: TGCGCCAGCAGCTTGGATTACAGGCGCTACGAGCAGTACTTC
CDR3aa: CASSLDYRRYEQYF

d_gene: -
abundance: -
j_gene: TRBJ2-3
v_gene: TRBV27
CDR3nt: TGTGCCAGCAGTTTATTCGGCCGGGGGTCAGATACGCAGTATTTT
CDR3aa: CASSLFGRGSDTQYF

d_gene: -
abundance: -
j_gene: TRBJ2-5
v_gene: TRBV5-1
CDR3nt: TGCGCCAGCGGATCTATCTCCCCCCAACAGGGAGAGACCCAGTACTTC
CDR3aa: CASGSISPQQGETQYF

d_gene: TRBD1
abundance: -
j_gene: TRBJ2-1
v_gene: TRBV2
CDR3nt: TGTGCCAGCAGTCTGGATACGACAGGGGCCGGCAATGAGCAGTTCTTC
CDR3aa: CASSLDTTGAGNEQFF

d_gene: -
abundance: -
j_gene: TRBJ2-3
v_gene: TRBV11-2
CDR3nt: TGTGCCAGCACGTTCTACGGGTCAGATACGCAGTATTTT
CDR3aa: CASTFYGSDTQYF

d_gene: -
abundance: -
j_gene: TRBJ1-2
v_gene: TRBV9
CDR3nt: TGTGCCAGCAGCGTAGACCCGGACAGCAGGGGCTATGGCTACACCTTC
CDR3aa: CASSVDPDSRGYGYTF

d_gene: -
abundance: -
j_gene: TRBJ2-1
v_gene: TRBV20-1
CDR3nt: TGCAGTGTTGGAGCGGAACAGCAGTTCTTC
CDR3aa: CSVGAEQQFF

d_gene: TRBD1
abundance: once
j_gene: TRBJ1-5
v_gene: TRBV18
CDR3nt: TGTGCCAGCGCAGGGGGCCTCAATCAGCCCCAGCATTTT
CDR3aa: CASAGGLNQPQHF